The clone carrying this T cell receptor beta chain appeared a single time. This entry comes from a study of control samples from healthy donors and cancer patients. The method was immunoSEQ multiplex PCR; TCRdb's version includes in-frame clones alone and lacks a portion of them. The table includes roughly 88,000 clones, approximately 93% detected once. Germline CDR1 reads MGHRA; CDR2 reads YSYEKL. This CDR3 contains 12 residues. With 3 bases removed from V and 8 bases from J, the gap between germline ends came to 7 bases. The receptor comes from a man between 18 and 35 years old in good health. Sequenced input: blood. The chain is built from TRBV4-1 and TRBJ1-4, with unresolved D. The CDR3 sequence: CASSHRDEKLFF. The CDR3 DNA is TGCGCCAGCAGCCATCGAGACGAAAAACTGTTTTTT.